A single sample gave rise to the 26 T cell receptor beta chains below, sequenced in a study of blood T cells in healthy people across ages. The use of a sample-barcoded 5' primer and a J-beta primer mix characterized a second PCR of about 7 to 12 cycles. TCRdb re-derived calls from the 5' RACE reads in MiXCR, one entry per CDR3 protein. Of some 1.5 million distinct CDR3 sequences in the sample, about 45% are singletons; the top ten hold 4%. Sequencing was done on a sample of blood. Receptors originate from a woman aged 18 to 35 in good health.

The V and J genes are TRBV5-1 and TRBJ1-6, with 7 bases that match TRBD1. The CDR3 is made up of 17 amino acids. With 0 bases clipped from V and 9 bases from J, the junction kept 12 bases outside the gene matches. The V gene's germline CDR1 is SGHRS and CDR2 YFSETQ. The CDR3 spells CASSLASGQSLPSPLHF. The CDR3 nucleotides read TGCGCCAGCAGCTTGGCCTCGGGACAGTCTCTACCTTCACCCCTCCACTTT. Full variable domain (remainder filled in from reference TRBV5-1 and TRBJ1-6): KAGVTQTPRYLIKTRGQQVTLSCSPISGHRSVSWYQQTPGQGLQFLFEYFSETQRNKGNFPGRFSGRQFSNSRSEMNVSTLELGDSALYLCASSLASGQSLPSPLHFGNGTRLTVT.

The sample holds a few counts of this clonotype. The chain joins TRBV3-1 to TRBJ2-7; 7 positions match TRBD1. V was clipped by 4 bases and J by 0 bases; unmatched bases: 9. Germline-derived CDR1 and CDR2 are LGHDT and YNNKEL (reference sequence). The CDR3 runs to 16 residues. CDR3 amino acids: CASSRAPGQSSYEQYF. The CDR3 coding sequence is TGTGCCAGCAGCCGAGCGCCGGGACAGAGCTCCTACGAGCAGTACTTC.

The rearrangement joins TRBV12-3 or TRBV12-4 to TRBJ2-1, with TRBD2 identical over 8 bases. This CDR3 spans 15 amino acids. The V and J ends lost 3 bases and 4 bases, in that order; junction bases with no gene match: 5. CDR3 sequence: CASSFPGGGYNEQFF. The CDR3 nucleotides are TGTGCCAGCAGTTTTCCGGGGGGGGGTTACAATGAGCAGTTCTTC.

This rearrangement joins TRBV14 to TRBJ2-1, with D perhaps given as TRBD1 or TRBD2 (5 bases each). The CDR3 totals 14 residues. Trimming stripped 2 bases from V and 12 bases from J, with 17 bases between. Germline loops: CDR1 SGHDN, CDR2 FVKESK. In nucleotides, the CDR3 is TGTGCCAGCAGCCAACTCCGGGACCGCCGGGGGCAGTTCTTC. It specifies CASSQLRDRRGQFF. Supplemented by reference TRBV14 and TRBJ2-1, the full variable domain reads EAGVTQFPSHSVIEKGQTVTLRCDPISGHDNLYWYRRVMGKEIKFLLHFVKESKQDESGMPNNRFLAERTGGTYSTLKVQPAELEDSGVYFCASSQLRDRRGQFFGPGTRLTVL.

The CDR3 nucleotides are TGTGCCAGCAGTGAAGTAGGCAAAGATACGCAGTATTTT. Translating it yields CASSEVGKDTQYF. The chain joins TRBV2 to TRBJ2-3; D unresolved. V gave up 1 base and J gave up 5 bases, with 7 bases separating them. Germline CDR1 SNHLY, CDR2 FYNNEI. The CDR3 sequence is 13 residues long. The full variable domain, rest sourced from reference TRBV2 and TRBJ2-3, is EPEVTQTPSHQVTQMGQEVILRCVPISNHLYFYWYRQILGQKVEFLVSFYNNEISEKSEIFDDQFSVERPDGSNFTLKIRSTKLEDSAMYFCASSEVGKDTQYFGPGTRLTVL.

V usage is TRBV5-1 and J usage is TRBJ2-1; 9 bases agree with TRBD2. V lost 4 bases, J lost 6 bases, and 11 bases stayed unmatched. The CDR3 is made up of 16 amino acids. The germline CDR1 and CDR2 sequences are SGHRS and YFSETQ. CDR3 sequence (DNA): TGCGCCAGCAGCGGGGCACTAGCGGGTCCACTCAATGAGCAGTTCTTC. This translates into CASSGALAGPLNEQFF.

This clonotype was seen more than once but under ten times. The chain uses TRBV29-1 and TRBJ1-5; perhaps TRBD1 as D (5 bases). This CDR3 contains 13 residues. The V gene lost 4 bases and the J gene lost 0 bases, with 7 bases spanning the gap. Per germline, CDR1 SQVTM and CDR2 ANQGSEA. CDR3 region: CSVGDGSNQPQHF. For the CDR3, the DNA is TGCAGCGTTGGGGACGGTAGCAATCAGCCCCAGCATTTT.

V is TRBV6-2 or TRBV6-3 and J is TRBJ1-4; possibly TRBD1 for D (5 bases). Germline V gives CDR1 MNHEY, CDR2 SVGEGT. The CDR3 has 15 residues. V lost 2 bases to trimming and J lost 8 bases, with 15 bases between them. The CDR3 here is CASSYVRDDREKLFF. CDR3 bases: TGTGCCAGCAGTTACGTGAGGGACGATCGAGAAAAACTGTTTTTT.

The chain uses TRBV20-1 and TRBJ1-1, with D possibly TRBD1 on 5 matching bases. CDR3 size: 11 residues. Germline values: CDR1 DFQATT, CDR2 SNEGSKA (reference sequence). Trimming stripped 5 bases from V and 9 bases from J, with 13 bases between. CDR3 loop: CSAPRGVQAFF. CDR3 bases: TGCAGTGCTCCCCGGGGGGTACAAGCTTTCTTT.

The chain has TRBV20-1 and TRBJ1-2; D perhaps matches TRBD1 (5 bases). CDR3 length: 15 amino acids. The germline V and J ends were trimmed by 6 bases and 0 bases, with 17 bases remaining between them. The germline gives CDR1 DFQATT, CDR2 SNEGSKA (reference sequence). The CDR3 nucleotides are TGCAGTGCCCGATGGAGACGGGGACCTAACTATGGCTACACCTTC. This translates into CSARWRRGPNYGYTF.

This clonotype occurred a few times. CDR3 region: CASSSPGGSGDTQYF. The CDR3 DNA sequence: TGTGCCAGCAGTTCTCCAGGGGGCTCAGGGGATACGCAGTATTTT. The chain couples TRBV7-9 to TRBJ2-3; 8 bases are a match to TRBD1. J lost 6 bases, V lost 6 bases, and 11 bases had no gene match. Looked up from germline, CDR1 is SEHNR and CDR2 is FQNEAQ (reference sequence). The CDR3 has 15 amino acids.

The chain is built from TRBV7-2 and TRBJ2-4; a possible D gene is TRBD1 (6 bases). Matching the DNA end better, TRBJ2-7 makes the J call doubtful. CDR1 is SGHTA and CDR2 is FQGNSA in the germline V gene. CDR3 length equals 16 residues. Written as DNA, the CDR3 is TGTGCCAGCAGCTTAGGGTCTATGGGCAGGGGCTACGAGCAGTACTTC. It specifies CASSLGSMGRGYEQYF.

The chain uses TRBV5-1 and TRBJ2-7; TRBD2 might be the D (6 bases). The germline CDR1 and CDR2 sequences are SGHRS and YFSETQ. V dropped 0 bases and J dropped 7 bases, with 14 bases sitting between them. This CDR3 comprises 14 residues. CDR3 nucleotides: TGCGCCAGCAGCTTGGATAGCGGAGTCGAGGAGCAGTACTTC. Its protein product is CASSLDSGVEEQYF.

V is TRBV10-3 and J is TRBJ2-1; TRBD1 might be the D (6 bases). V was shortened by 3 bases and J by 9 bases, with 9 bases between the two germline ends. The CDR3 extends over 12 amino acids. Per germline, CDR1 ENHRY and CDR2 SYGVKD. The CDR3 is CAISDPTGEQFF. The CDR3 nucleotides are TGTGCCATCAGTGACCCGACAGGTGAGCAGTTCTTC.

The chain is built from TRBV11-2 and TRBJ1-5; D is unclear. The CDR3 length is 15 residues. The V end was cut by 1 base, the J end by 3 bases, with 10 bases between. Looked up from germline, CDR1 is SGHAT and CDR2 is FQNNGV. CDR3 in DNA: TGTGCCAGCAGCTTAGGGTTCCCGGTCAATCAGCCCCAGCATTTT. Translated, it gives CASSLGFPVNQPQHF. Filled out from reference TRBV11-2 and TRBJ1-5, the complete variable domain reads EAGVAQSPRYKIIEKRQSVAFWCNPISGHATLYWYQQILGQGPKLLIQFQNNGVVDDSQLPKDRFSAERLKGVDSTLKIQPAKLEDSAVYLCASSLGFPVNQPQHFGDGTRLSIL.

The CDR3 coding sequence is TGTGCCAGCAGAGCACGGGACGGTCCCTACGAGCAGTACTTC. It yields the protein CASRARDGPYEQYF. This sequence joins TRBV7-2 and TRBJ2-7; D might be TRBD1 or TRBD2, each matching 5 bases. The CDR3 runs to 14 residues. CDR1 and CDR2 (germline): SGHTA, FQGNSA. Trimming pared 6 bases from V and 2 bases from J, leaving 14 bases between.

This clonotype appeared a few times. V and J are TRBV2 and TRBJ1-1; no clear D gene. The CDR3 covers 17 residues. V was shortened by 1 base and J by 4 bases, with 19 bases between the two germline ends. CDR1 SNHLY and CDR2 FYNNEI come from the germline V gene. CDR3 protein: CASSEVQALPLSTEAFF. CDR3 coding DNA: TGTGCCAGCAGTGAAGTGCAGGCCCTCCCTTTGAGCACTGAAGCTTTCTTT.

The chain has TRBV30 and TRBJ1-5; D is undetermined. Germline CDR1 and CDR2: GTSNPN and SVGIG (reference sequence). V was trimmed by 2 bases and J by 4 bases, leaving 6 bases between them. The CDR3 consists of 12 residues. The CDR3 loop reads CAWSRGNQPQHF. CDR3 sequence (DNA): TGTGCCTGGAGTCGGGGAAATCAGCCCCAGCATTTT.

At least ten counts were recorded for this clonotype. J is TRBJ1-2 and V is TRBV20-1; a weak D match, TRBD1 (6 bases). V was pared by 5 bases and J by 2 bases, with 15 bases between. Germline V gene sequence: CDR1 DFQATT, CDR2 SNEGSKA (reference sequence). The CDR3 sequence is 14 residues long. CDR3 nucleotide sequence: TGCAGTGCTCCCCCTAGGCAGGGGAACTATGGCTACACCTTC. Protein product: CSAPPRQGNYGYTF.

This clonotype appeared a single time. The V gene is TRBV5-4, the J gene TRBJ1-1, with a weak D call TRBD1 (6 bases). The CDR3 contains 14 residues. V was clipped by 3 bases and J by 3 bases, with 12 bases between them. Germline V gene lookup returns CDR1 SGHNT and CDR2 YYREEE (reference sequence). The CDR3 region is CASSSPGVDTEAFF. The CDR3 nucleotides read TGTGCCAGCAGCTCCCCAGGGGTTGACACTGAAGCTTTCTTT.

The chain links TRBV7-3 to TRBJ2-1, with TRBD2 matching over 8 bases. V shed 5 bases, J shed 0 bases, and the junction held 6 bases outside the gene matches. The CDR3 loop spans 16 amino acids. The germline V gene encodes CDR1 SGHTA and CDR2 FQGTGA. CDR3 protein: CASSPAGVSSYNEQFF. CDR3 nucleotide sequence: TGTGCCAGCAGCCCAGCGGGGGTCAGCTCCTACAATGAGCAGTTCTTC.

The gene calls are TRBV6-5 and TRBJ2-2, with 9 bases aligning to TRBD1. CDR1 MNHEY and CDR2 SVGAGI come from the germline V gene. This CDR3 region has 16 residues. Trimming cost V 2 bases and J 2 bases; bases outside gene matches: 3. The CDR3 bases are TGTGCCAGCAGTTACACGGGACAGGGCAACACCGGGGAGCTGTTTTTT. Encoded protein: CASSYTGQGNTGELFF.

This chain links TRBV14 with TRBJ2-1; TRBD2 matches 10 bases. The CDR3 spans 17 residues. Trimming removed 4 bases from V and 1 base from J; junction bases left unmatched: 7. Germline CDR1 reads SGHDN; CDR2 reads FVKESK. CDR3 in amino acids: CASSLRGGLASYNEQFF. For the CDR3, the DNA is TGTGCCAGCAGCCTCCGGGGGGGACTAGCGTCCTACAATGAGCAGTTCTTC. Filled out from reference TRBV14 and TRBJ2-1, the complete variable domain reads EAGVTQFPSHSVIEKGQTVTLRCDPISGHDNLYWYRRVMGKEIKFLLHFVKESKQDESGMPNNRFLAERTGGTYSTLKVQPAELEDSGVYFCASSLRGGLASYNEQFFGPGTRLTVL.

J is TRBJ2-4 and V is TRBV7-2; 7 bases fit TRBD2. Trimming took 8 bases from V and 9 from J; bases not matched to a gene: 10. From germline, CDR1 is SGHTA and CDR2 FQGNSA. CDR3 length: 13 amino acids. CDR3 nucleotide sequence: TGTGCCAGCTGCCCGGGAGGTGCGGGCATTCAGTACTTC. Translation gives CASCPGGAGIQYF.

This clonotype was observed a handful of times. The rearrangement links TRBV11-3 to TRBJ2-3; D is possibly TRBD2 (7 bases). Germline loops: CDR1 SGHNT, CDR2 YENEEA. This CDR3 spans 16 amino acids. Trimming left V 5 bases short and J 5 bases short, with 20 bases between. In DNA form, the CDR3 reads TGTGCCAGCAGCCCGCGAACGAGCGGGGACATAGATACGCAGTATTTT. It codes for CASSPRTSGDIDTQYF.

The chain is built from TRBV30 and TRBJ1-1; D ambiguous. Germline V gene lookup returns CDR1 GTSNPN and CDR2 SVGIG (reference sequence). Trimming pared 3 bases from V and 4 bases from J, leaving 9 bases between. The length of the CDR3 is 12 residues. CDR3 in amino acids: CAWSLYSTEAFF. The DNA for the CDR3 is TGTGCCTGGAGCCTCTATAGCACTGAAGCTTTCTTT.